Listed here is a single T cell receptor beta chain. The antigen remains unidentified. The record originates from a study of Ad26.COV2.S vaccination and SARS-CoV-2 variants. Points from the study as a whole: Comparable non-spike TCR breadth was observed in vaccine and placebo recipients. Spike-specific TCR breadth was greater after Ad26.COV2.S than placebo.

The assay was immunoSEQ multiplex PCR, and TCRdb's table has in-frame clones only and misses some. The sample lists 300,000 to 400,000 clones, 85% occurring once. Treatment given: roughly 20 received Ad26.COV2.S at low or high dose, single or two shots; about 5 received placebo; per-sample allocation not given. Vaccine and placebo recipients were sampled on day 63 after the first injection. Per germline, CDR1 SGHTA and CDR2 FQGNSA. The CDR3 loop spans 14 amino acids. V shed 5 bases and J 11 bases; nucleotides not matched to a gene: 14. The specimen comprised peripheral blood, sampled in a trial of Ad26.COV2.S vaccine versus placebo. The V and J genes are TRBV7-2 and TRBJ1-1; 7 bases fit TRBD1. The clonotype originates from a person between 18 and 60 years old who received the Ad26.COV2.S COVID-19 vaccine or a placebo. The CDR3 DNA is TGTGCCAGCAGCCTTAACAGGGGTCCCCTTCTGGCTTTCTTT. Protein: CASSLNRGPLLAFF.